The 7 T cell receptor beta chains reported below all come from one sample, sequenced in a study of cytomegalovirus exposure and HLA in healthy donors. The primer mix had 60 Vbeta and 13 Jbeta primers. Generated by immunoSEQ multiplex PCR, the TCRdb table keeps only in-frame clones and is missing some. The sample comprises around 150,000 clones, 65% to 80% of which are singletons, and roughly 2% rests with the top ten. Sequenced input: PBMCs. Source of these receptors: a female donor in good health and CMV-seronegative.

CDR3 bases: TGTGCTAGTGGCACCGGGACAGCGGGTTCACCCCTCCACTTT. Translation: CASGTGTAGSPLHF. This chain connects TRBV12-5 to TRBJ1-6, with 7 bases aligning to TRBD1. This CDR3 is built from 14 residues. V shed 6 bases and J 9 bases; nucleotides not matched to a gene: 8. The germline CDR1 and CDR2 sequences are LGHNT and FRNRAP.

The CDR3 reads CASSLARQEQFF. Written as DNA, the CDR3 is TGTGCCAGCAGCTTGGCGAGGCAGGAGCAGTTCTTC. The chain employs TRBV5-4 and TRBJ2-1; D gene ambiguous. Per germline, CDR1 SGHNT and CDR2 YYREEE (reference sequence). V lost 0 bases to trimming and J lost 10 bases, with 8 bases between them. The CDR3 length is 12 residues.

The V gene is TRBV7-9, the J gene TRBJ2-3, with TRBD2 matching 11 bases. Trimming cost V 6 bases and J 4 bases; bases outside gene matches: 9. Germline values: CDR1 SEHNR, CDR2 FQNEAQ (reference sequence). The CDR3 has 16 residues. Here the CDR3 DNA reads TGTGCCAGCAGTCGTACTAGCGGGAGAGCGTCAGATACGCAGTATTTT. Its protein is CASSRTSGRASDTQYF.

V is TRBV2 and J is TRBJ2-5, with 8 bases identical to TRBD2. Germline V gene lookup returns CDR1 SNHLY and CDR2 FYNNEI. After removal of 4 bases from V and 5 bases from J, the junction contained 6 bases not matched to a gene. CDR3 length: 14 amino acids. CDR3 DNA sequence: TGTGCCAGCAGTGCGGGGGGGCGAGGGGAGACCCAGTACTTC. Its translation: CASSAGGRGETQYF.

The V call is TRBV11-2, the J call TRBJ1-2, with D perhaps matching TRBD1 (5 bases). The germline V gene encodes CDR1 SGHAT and CDR2 FQNNGV. The CDR3 consists of 14 residues. V lost 1 base and J 8 bases, leaving 14 bases between the germline ends. This CDR3 is CASSLGRTSKGYTF. CDR3 in DNA: TGTGCCAGCAGCTTAGGCAGGACATCTAAAGGCTACACCTTC.

V and J are TRBV25-1 and TRBJ2-1; 8 bases fit TRBD2. V shed 4 bases and J 7 bases; nucleotides not matched to a gene: 18. This CDR3 has 18 amino acids. Germline CDR1 reads MGHDK; CDR2 reads SYGVNS. The CDR3 here is CASSVTSGGKLWGNEQFF. Written as DNA, the CDR3 is TGTGCCAGCAGTGTGACGTCGGGAGGGAAGCTGTGGGGAAATGAGCAGTTCTTC.

J is TRBJ2-1 and V is TRBV9; 10 bases are a match to TRBD2. The CDR3 extends over 17 amino acids. CDR1 and CDR2 from the germline V gene are SGDLS and YYNGEE. The V segment lost 0 bases and the J segment 3 bases; nucleotides outside the gene matches: 6. CDR3 sequence reads: CASSVASGSGSYNEQFF. The CDR3 DNA reads TGTGCCAGCAGCGTAGCTAGCGGGAGTGGTAGCTACAATGAGCAGTTCTTC. Drawing the rest from reference TRBV9 and TRBJ2-1, the complete variable domain is DSGVTQTPKHLITATGQRVTLRCSPRSGDLSVYWYQQSLDQGLQFLIQYYNGEERAKGNILERFSAQQFPDLHSELNLSSLELGDSALYFCASSVASGSGSYNEQFFGPGTRLTVL.